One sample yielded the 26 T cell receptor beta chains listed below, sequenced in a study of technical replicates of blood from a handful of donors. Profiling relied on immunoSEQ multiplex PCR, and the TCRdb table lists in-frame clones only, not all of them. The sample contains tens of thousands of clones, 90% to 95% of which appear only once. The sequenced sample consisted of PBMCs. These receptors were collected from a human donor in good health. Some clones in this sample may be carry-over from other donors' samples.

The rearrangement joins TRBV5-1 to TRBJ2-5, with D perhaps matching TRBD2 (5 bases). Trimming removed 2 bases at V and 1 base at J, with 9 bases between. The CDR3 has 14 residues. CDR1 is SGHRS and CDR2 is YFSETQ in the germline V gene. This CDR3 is CASSFRAAQETQYF. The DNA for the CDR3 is TGCGCCAGCAGCTTCAGAGCGGCCCAAGAGACCCAGTACTTC.

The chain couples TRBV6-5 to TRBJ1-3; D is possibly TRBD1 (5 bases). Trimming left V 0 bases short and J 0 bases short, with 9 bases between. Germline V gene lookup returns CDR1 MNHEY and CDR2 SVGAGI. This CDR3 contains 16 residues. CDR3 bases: TGTGCCAGCAGTTACTCGCAGGGCAACTCTGGAAACACCATATATTTT. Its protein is CASSYSQGNSGNTIYF.

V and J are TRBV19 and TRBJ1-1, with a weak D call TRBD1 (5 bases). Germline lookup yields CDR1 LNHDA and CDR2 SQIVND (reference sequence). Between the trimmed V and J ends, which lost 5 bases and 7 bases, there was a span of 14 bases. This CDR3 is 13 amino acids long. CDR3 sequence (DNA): TGTGCCAGTAGTCCCAACTTGGGGCTTGAAGCTTTCTTT. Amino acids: CASSPNLGLEAFF.

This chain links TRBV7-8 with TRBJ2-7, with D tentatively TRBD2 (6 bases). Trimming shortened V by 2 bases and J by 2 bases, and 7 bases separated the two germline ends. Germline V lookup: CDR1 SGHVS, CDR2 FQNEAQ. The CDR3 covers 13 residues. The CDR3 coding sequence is TGTGCCAGCAGCTTACGCGGGACCTACGAGCAGTACTTC. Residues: CASSLRGTYEQYF.

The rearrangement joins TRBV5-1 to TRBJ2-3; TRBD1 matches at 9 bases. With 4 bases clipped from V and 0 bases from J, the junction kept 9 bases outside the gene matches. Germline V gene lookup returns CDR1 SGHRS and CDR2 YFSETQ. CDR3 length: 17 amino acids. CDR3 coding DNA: TGCGCCAGCAGCCAGGGACAGGGCGGTCGGAGCACAGATACGCAGTATTTT. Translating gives CASSQGQGGRSTDTQYF.

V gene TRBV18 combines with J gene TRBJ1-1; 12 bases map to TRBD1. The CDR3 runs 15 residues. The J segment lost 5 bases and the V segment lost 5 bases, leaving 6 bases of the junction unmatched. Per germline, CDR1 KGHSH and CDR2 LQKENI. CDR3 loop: CASSGTGGGGTEAFF. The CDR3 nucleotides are TGTGCCAGCTCAGGGACAGGGGGCGGTGGGACTGAAGCTTTCTTT. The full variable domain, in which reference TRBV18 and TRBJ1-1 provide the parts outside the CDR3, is NAGVMQNPRHLVRRRGQEARLRCSPMKGHSHVYWYRQLPEEGLKFMVYLQKENIIDESGMPKERFSAEFPKEGPSILRIQQVVRGDSAAYFCASSGTGGGGTEAFFGQGTRLTVV.

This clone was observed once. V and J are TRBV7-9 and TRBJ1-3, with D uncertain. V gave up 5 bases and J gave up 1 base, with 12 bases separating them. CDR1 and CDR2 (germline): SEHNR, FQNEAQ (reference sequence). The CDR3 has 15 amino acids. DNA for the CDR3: TGTGCCAGCAGCACCGGAGGGATTTCTGGAAACACCATATATTTT. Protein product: CASSTGGISGNTIYF.

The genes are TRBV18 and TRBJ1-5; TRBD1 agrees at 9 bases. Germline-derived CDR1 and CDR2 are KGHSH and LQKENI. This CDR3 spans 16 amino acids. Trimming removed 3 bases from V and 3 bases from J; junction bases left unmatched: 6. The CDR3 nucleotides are TGTGCCAGCTCACCTGAGGGGACAGGGTTCAATCAGCCCCAGCATTTT. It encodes CASSPEGTGFNQPQHF.

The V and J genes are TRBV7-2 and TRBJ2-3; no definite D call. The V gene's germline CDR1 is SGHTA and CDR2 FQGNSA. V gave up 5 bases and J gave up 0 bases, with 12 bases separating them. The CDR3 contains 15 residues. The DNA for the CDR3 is TGTGCCAGCAGCGGTGACTTAACTAGCACAGATACGCAGTATTTT. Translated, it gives CASSGDLTSTDTQYF.

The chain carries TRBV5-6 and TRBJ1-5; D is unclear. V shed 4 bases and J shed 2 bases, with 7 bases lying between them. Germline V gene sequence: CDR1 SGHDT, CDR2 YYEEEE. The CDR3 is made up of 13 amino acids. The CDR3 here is CASSPEGNQPQHF. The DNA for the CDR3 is TGTGCCAGCAGCCCAGAAGGCAATCAGCCCCAGCATTTT. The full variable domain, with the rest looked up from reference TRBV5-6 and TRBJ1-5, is DAGVTQSPTHLIKTRGQQVTLRCSPKSGHDTVSWYQQALGQGPQFIFQYYEEEERQRGNFPDRFSGHQFPNYSSELNVNALLLGDSALYLCASSPEGNQPQHFGDGTRLSIL.

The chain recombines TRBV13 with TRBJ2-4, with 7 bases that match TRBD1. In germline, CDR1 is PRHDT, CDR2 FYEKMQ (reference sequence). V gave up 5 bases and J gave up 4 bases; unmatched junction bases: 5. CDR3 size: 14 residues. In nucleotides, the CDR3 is TGTGCCAGCAGCGACGACAGGGCTAAAAACATTCAGTACTTC. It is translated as CASSDDRAKNIQYF.

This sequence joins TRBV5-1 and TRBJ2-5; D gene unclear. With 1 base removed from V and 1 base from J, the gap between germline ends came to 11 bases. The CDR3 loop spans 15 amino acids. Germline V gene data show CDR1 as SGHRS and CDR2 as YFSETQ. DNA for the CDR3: TGCGCCAGCAGCTTGTATGGTACAGTCCAAGAGACCCAGTACTTC. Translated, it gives CASSLYGTVQETQYF.

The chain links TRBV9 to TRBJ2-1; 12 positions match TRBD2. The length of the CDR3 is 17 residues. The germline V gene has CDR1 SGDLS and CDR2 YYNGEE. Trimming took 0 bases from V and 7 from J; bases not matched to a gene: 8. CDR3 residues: CASSVGSGLAGKNEQFF. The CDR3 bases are TGTGCCAGCAGCGTAGGTTCTGGACTAGCGGGGAAAAATGAGCAGTTCTTC.

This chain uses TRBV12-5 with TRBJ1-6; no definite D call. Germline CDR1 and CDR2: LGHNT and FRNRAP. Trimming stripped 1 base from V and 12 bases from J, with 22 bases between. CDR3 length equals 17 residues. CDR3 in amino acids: CASGLDGEVHRGVPLHF. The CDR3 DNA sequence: TGTGCTAGTGGTTTGGACGGAGAGGTTCATCGGGGTGTACCCCTCCACTTT.

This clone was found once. CDR3 in amino acids: CASSPLLGTGGSTEAFF. The CDR3 region has the DNA TGTGCCAGCAGTCCTTTATTGGGTACGGGAGGCAGCACTGAAGCTTTCTTT. This rearrangement joins TRBV28 to TRBJ1-1, with unresolved D. The germline V and J ends were trimmed by 5 bases and 4 bases, with 23 bases remaining between them. Germline V gives CDR1 MDHEN, CDR2 SYDVKM. This CDR3 is built from 17 residues.

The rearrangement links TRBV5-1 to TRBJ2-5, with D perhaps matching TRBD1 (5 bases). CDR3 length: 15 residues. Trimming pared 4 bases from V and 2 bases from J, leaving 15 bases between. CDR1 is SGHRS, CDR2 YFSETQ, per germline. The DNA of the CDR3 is TGCGCCAGCAGCCTGGAATTGGGGCTGCAAGAGACCCAGTACTTC. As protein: CASSLELGLQETQYF.

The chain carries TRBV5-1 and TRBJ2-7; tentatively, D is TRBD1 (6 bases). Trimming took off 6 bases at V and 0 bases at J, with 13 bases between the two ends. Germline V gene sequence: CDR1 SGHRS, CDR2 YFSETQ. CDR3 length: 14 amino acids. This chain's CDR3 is CASNRDTSSYEQYF. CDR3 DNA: TGCGCCAGCAACCGGGACACCAGCTCCTACGAGCAGTACTTC.

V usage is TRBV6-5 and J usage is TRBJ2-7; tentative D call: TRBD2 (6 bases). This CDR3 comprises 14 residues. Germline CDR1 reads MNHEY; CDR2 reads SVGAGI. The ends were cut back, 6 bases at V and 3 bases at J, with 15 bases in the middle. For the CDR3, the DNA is TGTGCCAGCAGGCGGGGCGAACTTTACTACGAGCAGTACTTC. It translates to CASRRGELYYEQYF.

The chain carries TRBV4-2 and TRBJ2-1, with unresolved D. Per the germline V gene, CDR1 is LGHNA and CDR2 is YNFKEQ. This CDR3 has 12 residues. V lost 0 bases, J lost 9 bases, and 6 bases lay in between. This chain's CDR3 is CASSQDRSEQFF. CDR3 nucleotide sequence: TGTGCCAGCAGCCAAGATAGGAGTGAGCAGTTCTTC.

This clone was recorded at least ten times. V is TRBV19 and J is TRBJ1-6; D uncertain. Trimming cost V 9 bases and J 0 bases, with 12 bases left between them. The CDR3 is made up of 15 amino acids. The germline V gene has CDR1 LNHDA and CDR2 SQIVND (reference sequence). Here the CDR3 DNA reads TGTGCCAGCGATGTGGGGAGCTCCTATAATTCACCCCTCCACTTT. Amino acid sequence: CASDVGSSYNSPLHF.

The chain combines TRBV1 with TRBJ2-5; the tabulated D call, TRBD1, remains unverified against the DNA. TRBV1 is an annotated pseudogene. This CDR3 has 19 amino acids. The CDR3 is CTSSQGYRGREVQEWTQYF. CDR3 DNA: TGCACCAGCAGCCAGGGATACAGGGGAAGGGAGGTCCAAGAGTGGACCCAGTACTTC.

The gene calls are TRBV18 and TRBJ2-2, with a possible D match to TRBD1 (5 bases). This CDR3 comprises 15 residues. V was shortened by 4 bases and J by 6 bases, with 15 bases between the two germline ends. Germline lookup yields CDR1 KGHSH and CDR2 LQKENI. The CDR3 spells CASSLPGARPGELFF. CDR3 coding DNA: TGTGCCAGCTCACTTCCTGGGGCCCGCCCCGGGGAGCTGTTTTTT.

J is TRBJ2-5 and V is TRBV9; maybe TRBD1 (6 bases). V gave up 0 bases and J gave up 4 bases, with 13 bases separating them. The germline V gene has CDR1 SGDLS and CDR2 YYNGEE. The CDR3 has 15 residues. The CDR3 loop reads CASSVGGQSSETQYF. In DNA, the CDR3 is TGTGCCAGCAGCGTAGGAGGACAGTCATCAGAGACCCAGTACTTC. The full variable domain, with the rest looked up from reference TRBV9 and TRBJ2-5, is DSGVTQTPKHLITATGQRVTLRCSPRSGDLSVYWYQQSLDQGLQFLIQYYNGEERAKGNILERFSAQQFPDLHSELNLSSLELGDSALYFCASSVGGQSSETQYFGPGTRLLVL.

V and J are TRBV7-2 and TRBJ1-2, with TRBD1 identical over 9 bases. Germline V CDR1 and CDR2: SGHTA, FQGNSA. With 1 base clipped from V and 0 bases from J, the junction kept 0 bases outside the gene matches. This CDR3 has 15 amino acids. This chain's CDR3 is CASSLGTGANYGYTF. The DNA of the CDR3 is TGTGCCAGCAGCTTAGGGACAGGGGCTAACTATGGCTACACCTTC.

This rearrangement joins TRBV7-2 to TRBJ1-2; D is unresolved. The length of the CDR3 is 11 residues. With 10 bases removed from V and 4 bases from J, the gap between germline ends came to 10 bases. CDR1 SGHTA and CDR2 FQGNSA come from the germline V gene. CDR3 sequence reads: CATRESYGYTF. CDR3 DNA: TGTGCCACCAGAGAGAGCTATGGCTACACCTTC.

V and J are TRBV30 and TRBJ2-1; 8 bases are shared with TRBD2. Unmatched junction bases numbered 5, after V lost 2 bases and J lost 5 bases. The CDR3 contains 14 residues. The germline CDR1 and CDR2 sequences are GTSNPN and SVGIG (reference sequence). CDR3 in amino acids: CAWSLMTSDNEQFF. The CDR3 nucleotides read TGTGCCTGGAGTTTAATGACTAGCGACAATGAGCAGTTCTTC.